This TCR beta chain was obtained from a study of blood T cells in healthy people across ages. Broader study findings: Unsorted PBMCs blocked a conclusive comparison of naive and antigen-experienced cells. There was no known CMV status for donors, so expanded clonotype changes were possibly confounded.

A sample-barcoded 5' primer and a J-beta primer mix were used in a second PCR of about 7 to 12 cycles. TCRdb independently ran MiXCR on the 5' RACE reads; one entry per CDR3 protein. The table records about 320,000 distinct CDR3 sequences, around 27% of them present only once. Germline assignment: CDR1 LGHNA and CDR2 YSLEER. This CDR3 has 12 residues. Trimming shortened V by 0 bases and J by 9 bases, and 6 bases separated the two germline ends. Concerning this clonotype: Antigen unknown.

The chain employs TRBV4-3 and TRBJ2-1, with D perhaps TRBD1 (5 bases). Sequenced sample: blood. The TCR sequence derives from a woman in her 70s in good health. The CDR3: CASSQDRGEQFF. CDR3 nucleotide sequence: TGCGCCAGCAGCCAAGATAGGGGTGAGCAGTTCTTC.